The clone carrying this TCR beta chain was recorded a few times. Its antigen is as yet unknown. The length of the CDR3 is 13 residues. CDR1 is DFQATT and CDR2 is SNEGSKA in the germline V gene (reference sequence). Trimming took 3 bases from V and 14 from J; bases not matched to a gene: 10. MiXCR, applied by TCRdb to the RT-PCR reads, yields one record per CDR3 protein. The table records 450,000 to 700,000 distinct CDR3 sequences, around 15% of them present only once. This entry comes from a study of response to subunit inactivated influenza vaccine. The study, taken as a whole, reports: Authors suggested each seasonal flu vaccination may recruit only limited numbers of new T cells.

The chain combines TRBV20-1 with TRBJ1-6, with TRBD1 matching 7 bases. Material: PBMCs from blood, obtained roughly 12 days after vaccination. The sequence came from a man aged 50 to 59 who received an inactivated influenza vaccine. CDR3 protein: CSARSGQKWALHF. CDR3 coding DNA: TGCAGTGCTAGGTCGGGACAGAAGTGGGCCCTCCACTTT.